This T cell receptor (beta chain) was sequenced in a study of T-cell memory formation after mild COVID-19. Background on the study: Most TCR clusters belonged to a single donor. Study-wide results and limits: Chiefly within CM and EM were the contracting CD4+ clones; CD8+ ones were within EMRA.

This clonotype was counted only a few times. Its antigen is not identified. 5'RACE with constant-segment primers built TCRalpha and TCRbeta cDNA libraries with UMIs. TCRdb called the 5' RACE reads again in MiXCR, with one record for every CDR3 protein. The table records around 470,000 distinct CDR3 sequences, over 15% of them present only once. Sequenced material: PBMCs or a T cell subset sorted from them (not recorded which). The receptor comes from an adult woman who had mild COVID-19 (a few samples of this study predate the infection). Cell type and time point are not known.

CDR3 sequence (DNA): TGTGCCAGCGGGGACGTCGGGGACTATGGCTACACCTTC. It is translated as CASGDVGDYGYTF. The chain recombines TRBV4-2 with TRBJ1-2; a possible D gene is TRBD1 (5 bases). The V gene lost 8 bases and the J gene lost 3 bases, with 13 bases spanning the gap. The CDR3 contains 13 residues. Germline lookup yields CDR1 LGHNA and CDR2 YNFKEQ.